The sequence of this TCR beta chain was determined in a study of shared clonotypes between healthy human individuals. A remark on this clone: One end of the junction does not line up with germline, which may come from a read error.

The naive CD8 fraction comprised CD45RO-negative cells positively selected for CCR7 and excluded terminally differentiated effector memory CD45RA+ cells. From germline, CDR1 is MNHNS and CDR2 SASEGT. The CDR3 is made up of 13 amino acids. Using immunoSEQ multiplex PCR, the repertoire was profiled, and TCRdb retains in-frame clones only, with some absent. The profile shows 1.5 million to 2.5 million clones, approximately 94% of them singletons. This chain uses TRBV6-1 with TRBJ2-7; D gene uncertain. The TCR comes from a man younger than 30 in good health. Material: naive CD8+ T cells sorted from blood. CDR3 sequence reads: CATSNRPTYEQYF. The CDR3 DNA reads TGTGCCACCAGTAATCGGCCTACCTACGAGCAGTACTTC.